The clone carrying this T cell receptor (beta chain) was counted only a few times. Unique molecular identifiers tagged individual cDNA molecules. TCRdb ran MiXCR on the 5' RACE reads and lists one entry per CDR3 protein. The sample has tens of thousands of distinct CDR3 sequences, roughly 16% seen once. Germline CDR1 reads MNHEY; CDR2 reads SMNVEV (reference sequence). The germline V and J ends were trimmed by 3 bases and 0 bases, with 6 bases remaining between them. This CDR3 contains 13 residues. The sample belongs to a study of early T cells in non-severe SARS-CoV-2 infection. The TCR comes from an adult who was a healthcare worker with PCR-confirmed SARS-CoV-2 infection or an uninfected control (not recorded which). The specimen was whole blood, collected at baseline. V is TRBV27 and J is TRBJ2-7; D ambiguous. The CDR3 coding sequence is TGTGCCAGCAGTTTTCGCGGCTCCTACGAGCAGTACTTC. Protein product: CASSFRGSYEQYF.